This entry lists 6 T cell receptor beta chains sequenced from one sample in a study of T cell repertoires in cytomegalovirus infection. TCRdb called the reads again in MiXCR, with one record for every CDR3 protein. This sample yields some 250,000 distinct CDR3 sequences, of which approximately 10% are seen a single time; approximately 16% belongs to the top ten. Specimen: PBMCs. The receptors derive from a human donor in good health (CMV status not recorded). Some clones in this sample may be carry-over from other donors' samples.

This clonotype was recorded many times. J is TRBJ2-7 and V is TRBV12-3 or TRBV12-4; D tentatively reads TRBD1 or TRBD2 (5 bases each). The CDR3 has 14 amino acids. The germline V and J ends were trimmed by 4 bases and 2 bases, with 12 bases remaining between them. The DNA for the CDR3 is TGTGCCAGCAGTTCCCAGGGACCGGCCTACGAGCAGTACTTC. Protein sequence: CASSSQGPAYEQYF.

The genes are TRBV11-2 and TRBJ2-5; 9 nucleotides match TRBD2. CDR1 and CDR2 from the germline V gene are SGHAT and FQNNGV. This CDR3 spans 15 amino acids. The J segment lost 2 bases and the V segment lost 3 bases, leaving 4 bases of the junction unmatched. The CDR3 spells CASSFSGSIQETQYF. The CDR3 bases are TGTGCCAGCAGCTTTAGCGGGAGTATACAAGAGACCCAGTACTTC.

This clonotype was observed many times. The V gene is TRBV28, the J gene TRBJ1-3, with D possibly matching TRBD1 (5 bases). Germline V lookup: CDR1 MDHEN, CDR2 SYDVKM. This CDR3 is built from 13 residues. With 10 bases removed from V and 4 bases from J, the gap between germline ends came to 14 bases. DNA for the CDR3: TGTGCCACACTAGACAGTCACGGAAACACCATATATTTT. Translated, it gives CATLDSHGNTIYF.

V is TRBV3-1 and J is TRBJ1-2; D is unresolved. This CDR3 contains 16 residues. Deletions cut 0 bases from V and 2 bases from J, with 13 bases between. Germline CDR1 LGHDT, CDR2 YNNKEL (reference sequence). The CDR3 DNA is TGTGCCAGCAGCCAAGATATTGCACAACGGAACTATGGCTACACCTTC. As protein: CASSQDIAQRNYGYTF. Full variable domain (rest looked up from reference TRBV3-1 and TRBJ1-2): DTAVSQTPKYLVTQMGNDKSIKCEQNLGHDTMYWYKQDSKKFLKIMFSYNNKELIINETVPNRFSPKSPDKAHLNLHINSLELGDSAVYFCASSQDIAQRNYGYTFGSGTRLTVV.

In this sample, this clonotype turned up many times. The chain is built from TRBV6-6 and TRBJ2-1; perhaps TRBD2 as D (5 bases). V lost 6 bases and J lost 14, with 11 bases in between. The CDR3 covers 10 residues. Germline CDR1 reads MNHNY; CDR2 reads SVGAGI (reference sequence). This chain's CDR3 is CASRGLEEFF. CDR3 coding DNA: TGTGCCAGCAGGGGGTTGGAGGAGTTCTTC.

This clonotype was observed a few times. V gene TRBV3-1 combines with J gene TRBJ2-7; no clear D gene. V shed 1 base and J shed 4 bases, with 8 bases lying between them. CDR1 LGHDT and CDR2 YNNKEL come from the germline V gene (reference sequence). There are 13 residues in the CDR3. CDR3 sequence: CASSQGAFYEQYF. The CDR3 nucleotides are TGTGCCAGCAGCCAAGGGGCCTTTTACGAGCAGTACTTC.